This section outlines one T cell receptor beta chain sequence together with its context. Profiling relied on immunoSEQ multiplex PCR, and the TCRdb table lists in-frame clones only, not all of them. Of tens of thousands of clones in the sample, approximately 90% were seen once. These data originate in a study of T cell changes during pregnancy in multiple sclerosis. This TCR was recovered from a female donor in good health, enrolled as a control in a pregnancy study. Sequenced here: peripheral blood, sampled in the first trimester of pregnancy.

The DNA for the CDR3 is TGTGCCAGTAGTATATCGGGGACAGAGACCTACGAGCAGTACTTC. This encodes CASSISGTETYEQYF. The chain joins TRBV19 to TRBJ2-7; 7 bases map to TRBD1. This CDR3 is 15 amino acids long. Germline CDR1 is LNHDA and CDR2 is SQIVND (reference sequence). With 2 bases clipped from V and 2 bases from J, the junction kept 6 bases outside the gene matches.